In this sample, the clone carrying this TCR beta chain turned up many times. Its antigen is undetermined. Graves' hyperthyroidism without ophthalmopathy progression within 18 months was termed stable. The data stem from a study of T cells in Graves' hyperthyroidism and ophthalmopathy. Study observations and caveats: Ophthalmopathy was identified by the model a median about seven months ahead of onset.

Researchers amplified the TCR beta CDR3 regions from RNA transcripts. HTBI primers were employed in a first-round RT-PCR of the TCR CDR3. One entry per CDR3 protein, called by TCRdb with MiXCR from the multiplex PCR reads. Among about 510,000 distinct CDR3 sequences listed, around 15% were seen once. Trimming pared 5 bases from V and 6 bases from J, leaving 10 bases between. This CDR3 spans 13 amino acids. The V gene's germline CDR1 is SNHLY and CDR2 FYNNEI. The origin of this receptor is a woman between 35 and 50 years old with Graves' hyperthyroidism. This rearrangement joins TRBV2 to TRBJ2-2; no firm D call. The sequenced sample was blood. CDR3 region: CASSYTPPGELFF. In nucleotides, the CDR3 is TGTGCCAGCAGTTATACTCCGCCCGGGGAGCTGTTTTTT.